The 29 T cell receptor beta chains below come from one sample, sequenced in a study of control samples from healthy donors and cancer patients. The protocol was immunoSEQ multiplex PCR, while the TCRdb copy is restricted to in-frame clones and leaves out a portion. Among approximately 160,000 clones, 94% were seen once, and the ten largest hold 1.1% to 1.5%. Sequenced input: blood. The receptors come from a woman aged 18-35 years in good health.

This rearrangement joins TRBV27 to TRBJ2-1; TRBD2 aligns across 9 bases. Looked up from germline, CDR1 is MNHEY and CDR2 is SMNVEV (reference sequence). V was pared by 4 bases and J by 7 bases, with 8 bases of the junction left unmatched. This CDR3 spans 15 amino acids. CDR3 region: CASSSEREVGNEQFF. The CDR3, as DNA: TGTGCCAGCAGTTCGGAGCGGGAGGTTGGGAATGAGCAGTTCTTC.

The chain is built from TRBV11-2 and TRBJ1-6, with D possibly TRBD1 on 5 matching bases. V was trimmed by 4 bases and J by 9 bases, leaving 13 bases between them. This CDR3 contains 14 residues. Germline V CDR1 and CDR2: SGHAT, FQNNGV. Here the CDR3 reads CASSYGTGGSPLHF. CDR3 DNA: TGTGCCAGCAGCTATGGGACGGGGGGTTCACCCCTCCACTTT.

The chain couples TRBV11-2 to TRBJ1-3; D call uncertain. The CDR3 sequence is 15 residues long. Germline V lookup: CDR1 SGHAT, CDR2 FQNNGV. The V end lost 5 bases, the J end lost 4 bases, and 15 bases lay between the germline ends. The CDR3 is CASSGQSRAGNTIYF. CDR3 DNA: TGTGCCAGCAGCGGGCAATCCCGAGCCGGAAACACCATATATTTT.

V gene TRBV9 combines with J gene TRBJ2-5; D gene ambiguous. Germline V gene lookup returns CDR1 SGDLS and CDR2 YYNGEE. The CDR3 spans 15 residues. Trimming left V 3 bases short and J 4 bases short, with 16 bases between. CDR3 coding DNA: TGTGCCAGCAGCGGCCGACAAGGGCCAAGAGAGACCCAGTACTTC. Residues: CASSGRQGPRETQYF.

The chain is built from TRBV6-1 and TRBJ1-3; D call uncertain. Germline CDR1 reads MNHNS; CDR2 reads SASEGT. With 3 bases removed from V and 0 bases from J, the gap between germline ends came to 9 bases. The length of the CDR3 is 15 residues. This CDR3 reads CASSDGLSSGNTIYF. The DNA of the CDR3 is TGTGCCAGCAGTGACGGCCTCAGCTCTGGAAACACCATATATTTT.

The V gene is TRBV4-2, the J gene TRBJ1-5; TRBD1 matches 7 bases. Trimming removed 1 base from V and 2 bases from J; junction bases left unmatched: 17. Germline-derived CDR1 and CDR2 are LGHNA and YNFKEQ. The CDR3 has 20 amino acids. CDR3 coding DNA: TGTGCCAGCAGCCAAGCCTCCCCTAAGCCCCCAGACAGGGGCAATCAGCCCCAGCATTTT. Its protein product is CASSQASPKPPDRGNQPQHF.

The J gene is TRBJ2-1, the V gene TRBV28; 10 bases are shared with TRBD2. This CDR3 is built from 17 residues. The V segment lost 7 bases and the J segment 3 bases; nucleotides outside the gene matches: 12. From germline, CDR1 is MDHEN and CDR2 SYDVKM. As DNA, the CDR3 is TGTGCCAGCAACCCCCGAACCGGGACTAGCGACTACAATGAGCAGTTCTTC. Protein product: CASNPRTGTSDYNEQFF.

The CDR3 DNA sequence: TGTGCCAGCAGCGTAGCCGGGAGGGCCGACACCGGGGAGCTGTTTTTT. Translating it yields CASSVAGRADTGELFF. This chain uses TRBV9 with TRBJ2-2, with 8 bases that match TRBD2. The V gene's germline CDR1 is SGDLS and CDR2 YYNGEE. V lost 0 bases, J lost 3 bases, and 4 bases stayed unmatched. This CDR3 is built from 16 residues. Full variable domain (missing parts from reference TRBV9 and TRBJ2-2): DSGVTQTPKHLITATGQRVTLRCSPRSGDLSVYWYQQSLDQGLQFLIQYYNGEERAKGNILERFSAQQFPDLHSELNLSSLELGDSALYFCASSVAGRADTGELFFGEGSRLTVL.

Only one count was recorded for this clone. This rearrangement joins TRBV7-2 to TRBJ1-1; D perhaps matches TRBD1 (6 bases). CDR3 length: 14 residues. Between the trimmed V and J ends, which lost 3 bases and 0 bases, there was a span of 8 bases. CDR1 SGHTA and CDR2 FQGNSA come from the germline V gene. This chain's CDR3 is CASSFPGVNTEAFF. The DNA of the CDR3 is TGTGCCAGCAGCTTTCCAGGGGTGAACACTGAAGCTTTCTTT.

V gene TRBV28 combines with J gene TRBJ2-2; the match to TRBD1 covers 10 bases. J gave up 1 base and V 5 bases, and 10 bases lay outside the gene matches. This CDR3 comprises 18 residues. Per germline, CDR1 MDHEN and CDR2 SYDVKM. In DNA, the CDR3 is TGTGCCAGCAGTAATCCCCGGGACAGGGGACTGAACACCGGGGAGCTGTTTTTT. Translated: CASSNPRDRGLNTGELFF.

CDR3 region: CASSTRELSYTF. Written as DNA, the CDR3 is TGTGCCAGTAGTACCAGGGAATTGAGCTACACCTTC. The chain combines TRBV19 with TRBJ1-2; possibly TRBD1 for D (5 bases). CDR3 length: 12 residues. Germline CDR1 reads LNHDA; CDR2 reads SQIVND (reference sequence). With 4 bases removed from V and 9 bases from J, the gap between germline ends came to 12 bases.

As DNA, the CDR3 is TGTGCCAGCAGTTACTCGAACGGCTATGGCTACACCTTC. Its translation is CASSYSNGYGYTF. This sequence joins TRBV6-2 or TRBV6-3 and TRBJ1-2, with no clear D. The V end lost 0 bases, the J end lost 4 bases, and 6 bases lay between the germline ends. Per germline, CDR1 MNHEY and CDR2 SVGEGT. The CDR3 contains 13 residues.

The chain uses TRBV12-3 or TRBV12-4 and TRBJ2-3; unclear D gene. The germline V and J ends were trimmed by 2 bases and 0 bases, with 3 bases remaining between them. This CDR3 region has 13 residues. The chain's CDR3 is CASSLSSTDTQYF. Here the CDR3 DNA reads TGTGCCAGCAGTTTATCTAGCACAGATACGCAGTATTTT.

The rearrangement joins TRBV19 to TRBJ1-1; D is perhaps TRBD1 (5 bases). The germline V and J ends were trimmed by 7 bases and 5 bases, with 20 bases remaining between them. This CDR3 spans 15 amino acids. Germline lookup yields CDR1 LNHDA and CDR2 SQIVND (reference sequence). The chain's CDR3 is CASIPQAQGGTEAFF. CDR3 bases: TGTGCCAGTATTCCACAGGCCCAGGGAGGGACTGAAGCTTTCTTT.

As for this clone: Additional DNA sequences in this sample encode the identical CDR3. CDR3 loop: CASSFGGSNQPQHF. In DNA, the CDR3 is TGTGCCAGCAGTTTTGGAGGGAGCAATCAGCCCCAGCATTTT. The chain combines TRBV28 with TRBJ1-5; D remains unclear. Trimming cost V 3 bases and J 1 base, with 7 bases left between them. This CDR3 comprises 14 residues. CDR1 is MDHEN, CDR2 SYDVKM, per germline.

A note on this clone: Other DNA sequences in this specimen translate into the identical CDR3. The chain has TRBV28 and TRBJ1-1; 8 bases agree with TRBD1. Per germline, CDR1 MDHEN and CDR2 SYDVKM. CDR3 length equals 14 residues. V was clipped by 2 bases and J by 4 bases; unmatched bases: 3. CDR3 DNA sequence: TGTGCCAGCAGTTTACACAGGGGGGGCACTGAAGCTTTCTTT. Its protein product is CASSLHRGGTEAFF.

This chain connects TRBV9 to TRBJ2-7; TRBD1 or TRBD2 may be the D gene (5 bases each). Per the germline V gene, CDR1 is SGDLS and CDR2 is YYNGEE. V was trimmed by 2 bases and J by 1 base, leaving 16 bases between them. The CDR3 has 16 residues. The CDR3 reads CASSVGPRGSSYEQYF. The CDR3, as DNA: TGTGCCAGCAGCGTGGGTCCGAGGGGATCGTCCTACGAGCAGTACTTC.

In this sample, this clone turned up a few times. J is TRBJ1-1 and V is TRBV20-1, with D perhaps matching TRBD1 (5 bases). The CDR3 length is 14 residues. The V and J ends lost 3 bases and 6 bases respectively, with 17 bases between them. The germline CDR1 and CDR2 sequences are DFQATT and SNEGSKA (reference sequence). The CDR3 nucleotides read TGCAGTGCTAGTAAGGACTCCACGGGGGCTGAAGCTTTCTTT. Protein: CSASKDSTGAEAFF.

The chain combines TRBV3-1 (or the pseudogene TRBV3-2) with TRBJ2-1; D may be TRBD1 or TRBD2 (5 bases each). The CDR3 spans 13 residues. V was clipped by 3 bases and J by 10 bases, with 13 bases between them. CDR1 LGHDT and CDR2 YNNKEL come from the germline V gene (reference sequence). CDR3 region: CASSQAWGSEQFF. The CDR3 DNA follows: TGTGCCAGCAGCCAGGCCTGGGGGTCCGAGCAGTTCTTC.

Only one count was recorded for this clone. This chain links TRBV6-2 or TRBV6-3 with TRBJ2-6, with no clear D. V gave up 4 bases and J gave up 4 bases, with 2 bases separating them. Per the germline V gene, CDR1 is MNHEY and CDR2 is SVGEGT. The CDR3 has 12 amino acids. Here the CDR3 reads CASSLGANVLTF. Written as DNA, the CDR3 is TGTGCCAGCAGTTTAGGGGCCAACGTCCTGACTTTC.

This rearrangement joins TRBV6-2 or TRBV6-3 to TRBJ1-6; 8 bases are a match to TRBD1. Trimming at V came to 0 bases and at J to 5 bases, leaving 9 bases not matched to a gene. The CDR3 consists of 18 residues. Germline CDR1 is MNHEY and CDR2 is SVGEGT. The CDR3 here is CASSYSNAGTGHNSPLHF. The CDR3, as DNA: TGTGCCAGCAGTTACTCGAATGCCGGGACAGGCCATAATTCACCCCTCCACTTT.

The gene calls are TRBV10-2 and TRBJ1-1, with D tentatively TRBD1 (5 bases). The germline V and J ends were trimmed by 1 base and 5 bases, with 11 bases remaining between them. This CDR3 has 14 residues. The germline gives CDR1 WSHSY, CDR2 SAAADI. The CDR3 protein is CASSEYVRGTEAFF. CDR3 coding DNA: TGCGCCAGCAGTGAGTACGTTCGGGGGACTGAAGCTTTCTTT.

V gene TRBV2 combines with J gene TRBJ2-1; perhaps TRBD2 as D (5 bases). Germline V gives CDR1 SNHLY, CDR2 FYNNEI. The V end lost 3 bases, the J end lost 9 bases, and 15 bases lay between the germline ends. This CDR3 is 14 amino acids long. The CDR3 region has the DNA TGTGCCAGCAGTGAGTGGACTCCCCTAGTTGAGCAGTTCTTC. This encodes CASSEWTPLVEQFF.

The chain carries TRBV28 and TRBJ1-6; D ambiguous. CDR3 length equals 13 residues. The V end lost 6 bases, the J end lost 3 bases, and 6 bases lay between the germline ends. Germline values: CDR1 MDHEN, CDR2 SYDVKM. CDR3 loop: CASRQFYNSPLHF. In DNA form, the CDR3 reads TGTGCCAGCAGACAGTTCTATAATTCACCCCTCCACTTT.

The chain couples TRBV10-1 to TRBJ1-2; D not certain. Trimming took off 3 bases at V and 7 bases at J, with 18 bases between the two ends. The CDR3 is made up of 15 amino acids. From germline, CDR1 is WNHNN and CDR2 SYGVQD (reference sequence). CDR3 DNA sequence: TGCGCCAGCAGTGATAGTAGGCAGCCTGTGTCTGGCTACACCTTC. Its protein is CASSDSRQPVSGYTF.

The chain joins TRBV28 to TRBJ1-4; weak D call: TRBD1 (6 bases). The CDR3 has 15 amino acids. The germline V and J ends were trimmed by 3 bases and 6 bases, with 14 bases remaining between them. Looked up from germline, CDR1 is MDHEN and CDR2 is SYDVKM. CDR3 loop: CASSLRGDLHEKLFF. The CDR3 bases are TGTGCCAGCAGTTTGAGGGGGGATTTACATGAAAAACTGTTTTTT.

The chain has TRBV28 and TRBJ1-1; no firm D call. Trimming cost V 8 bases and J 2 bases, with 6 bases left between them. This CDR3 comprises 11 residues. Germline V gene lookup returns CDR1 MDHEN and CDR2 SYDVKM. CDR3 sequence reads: CASHHNTEAFF. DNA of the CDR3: TGTGCCAGCCATCATAACACTGAAGCTTTCTTT.

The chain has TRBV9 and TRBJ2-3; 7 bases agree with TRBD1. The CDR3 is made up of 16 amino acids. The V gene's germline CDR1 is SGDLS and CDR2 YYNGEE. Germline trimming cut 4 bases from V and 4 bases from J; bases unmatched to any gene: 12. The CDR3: CASSPSTGNLPDTQYF. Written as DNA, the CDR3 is TGTGCCAGCAGCCCCTCGACAGGGAATTTACCAGATACGCAGTATTTT.

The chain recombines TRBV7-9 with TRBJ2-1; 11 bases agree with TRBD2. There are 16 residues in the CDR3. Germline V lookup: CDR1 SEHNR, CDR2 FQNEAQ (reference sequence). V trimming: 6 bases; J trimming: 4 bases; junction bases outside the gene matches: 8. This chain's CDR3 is CASSLTGLAGYNEQFF. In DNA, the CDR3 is TGTGCCAGCAGTCTAACCGGACTAGCGGGTTACAATGAGCAGTTCTTC.